Listed below are T cell receptor beta chains from one sample, sequenced in a study of T cells after yellow fever vaccination. TCRdb reanalysed the 5' RACE reads using MiXCR and keeps one entry per CDR3 protein. The sample gives around 320,000 distinct CDR3 sequences, approximately 4.3% of which show up once; 19% is in the top ten. The specimen comprised PBMCs, sampled 15 days after the yellow fever booster vaccination. These receptors all stem from a man between 18 and 35 years old who received the YFV17D yellow fever vaccine. The CDR3 runs from the conserved cysteine through the conserved F or W. A D gene is named only where the DNA matches it firmly. The size field is filled for only some rows; it gives once, few, many or a size class.

>.|TRBV11-2|.
CASSSGEVTHLDEQFF
>.|TRBV7-2|.
CASSFTPGELFF
>TRBD2|TRBV4-1|many
CASRASGGFETQYF
>.|TRBV5-4|.
CASSSEVGPRVGETQYF
>TRBD1|TRBV25-1|many
CASSGQGDNSPLHF
>TRBD1|TRBV27|many
CASSLTGLETQYF
>.|TRBV5-1|few
CASSFGSASYGDTQYF
>.|TRBV5-1|many
CASSSRGPDTQYF
>.|TRBV3-1|.
CASSPPMGELFF
>.|TRBV7-3|few
CASSLTGWAETQYF
>TRBD2|TRBV29-1|.
CSVDGASGGLTQYF
>TRBD1|TRBV7-9|few
CASSLPDREGGYTF
>.|TRBV7-6|many
CASSPDEGFTEAFF
>.|TRBV12-3/TRBV12-4|.
CASSPGQDQETQYF
>.|TRBV5-1|few
CASSLAGSKTTEAFF
>TRBD2|TRBV30|.
CAWSRLAGGYNEQFF
>TRBD2|TRBV5-4|few
CASSSRTSGKDYNEQFF
>TRBD1|TRBV5-4|few
CASTRTGQGMNTEAFF
>TRBD1|TRBV24-1|many
CATSPGGFYNEQFF
>.|TRBV27|few
CASRGGHGKKLFF
>.|TRBV7-9|few
CASSWDGYSNQPQHF
>.|TRBV28|few
CAGRESGEGYGYTF
>TRBD1|TRBV27|many
CASSQDRASEKLFF
>.|TRBV15|few
CATSNSLNSPLHF
>.|TRBV5-1|few
CASSWAGLNTEAFF
>.|TRBV5-6|many
CASSYSYNEQFF
>.|TRBV7-9|.
CASSAEGDGDEQFF
>.|TRBV3-1|.
CASSQGETESWTGELFF
>TRBD1|TRBV10-3|many
CAISERGGNYGYTF
>.|TRBV7-2|many
CASSPSPGRNTEAFF
>.|TRBV5-1|.
CASSLFGSGANVLTF
>.|TRBV27|many
CASSSYRGGSYNEQFF
>.|TRBV6-5|.
CASSYSNTGKDGYTF
>.|TRBV6-1|many
CASSEIGQGYGYTF
>.|TRBV7-9|many
CASSRLVGGTGELFF
>TRBD1|TRBV5-1|few
CASSSMPGTVSYNEQFF
>.|TRBV12-3/TRBV12-4|many
CASSLGPFGKTQYF
>.|TRBV6-4|many
CASSRGGRPQHF
>TRBD1|TRBV7-3|many
CASSQGTGRTDTQYF
>.|TRBV4-1|many
CASSQPGTYTEQYF
>TRBD2|TRBV29-1|many
CSVAVAGPTGELFF
>.|TRBV7-9|.
CASSLGRGRGDTEAFF
>.|TRBV19|.
CASSRDPYTGELFF
>TRBD1|TRBV12-3/TRBV12-4|.
CASSLHRGRTEAFF
>TRBD1|TRBV10-3|many
CAISHDRASSGNTIYF